The source of this TCR beta chain is a study of CD8+ T cells in alopecia areata. Study at large: Patients received oral tofacitinib, 5 to 10 mg twice daily, for moderate-to-severe alopecia areata. Study results and caveats: Normal scalp showed lower clonality than lesional scalp, especially alopecia totalis/universalis.

The authors extracted RNA and reverse transcribed it into cDNA as the sequencing template. Clones were read by immunoSEQ multiplex PCR, and TCRdb kept only the in-frame ones, dropping some. The sample has 120,000 or so clones, roughly 61% seen once. The V gene's germline CDR1 is SGHDN and CDR2 FVKESK. V was clipped by 2 bases and J by 6 bases, with 14 bases between them. This CDR3 spans 14 amino acids. Concerning this clone itself: The antigen is undetermined.

Punch biopsies of lesional scalp, plus peripheral blood, were taken from alopecia areata patients. The input for sequencing was CD4+ T cells sorted from blood, taken at week 0. This sequence was found in a human donor with alopecia areata. The J gene is TRBJ2-7, the V gene TRBV14; D may be TRBD1 or TRBD2 (5 bases each). This chain's CDR3 is CASSQPSRGTEQYF. CDR3 coding DNA: TGTGCCAGCAGCCAACCTTCACGAGGGACCGAGCAGTACTTC.